This T cell receptor (beta chain) was sequenced during a study of blood T cell repertoires in COVID-19. About the study: The United States, Italy and Spain were the sources of the acute and convalescent COVID-19 samples.

The V gene's germline CDR1 is SGHRS and CDR2 YFSETQ. The CDR3 consists of 12 residues. The V gene lost 5 bases and the J gene lost 17 bases, with 19 bases spanning the gap. Generated by immunoSEQ multiplex PCR, the TCRdb table keeps only in-frame clones and is missing some. The sample lists about 98,000 clones, roughly 80% occurring once. The V and J genes are TRBV5-1 and TRBJ1-4; D is possibly TRBD1 (5 bases). The source is a woman of 80 years or more with acute or convalescent COVID-19. Sequencing was performed on peripheral blood. The CDR3 nucleotides are TGCGCCAGCAGGGAATCTGGAGGGACTCCCTTTTTT. Protein product: CASRESGGTPFF.